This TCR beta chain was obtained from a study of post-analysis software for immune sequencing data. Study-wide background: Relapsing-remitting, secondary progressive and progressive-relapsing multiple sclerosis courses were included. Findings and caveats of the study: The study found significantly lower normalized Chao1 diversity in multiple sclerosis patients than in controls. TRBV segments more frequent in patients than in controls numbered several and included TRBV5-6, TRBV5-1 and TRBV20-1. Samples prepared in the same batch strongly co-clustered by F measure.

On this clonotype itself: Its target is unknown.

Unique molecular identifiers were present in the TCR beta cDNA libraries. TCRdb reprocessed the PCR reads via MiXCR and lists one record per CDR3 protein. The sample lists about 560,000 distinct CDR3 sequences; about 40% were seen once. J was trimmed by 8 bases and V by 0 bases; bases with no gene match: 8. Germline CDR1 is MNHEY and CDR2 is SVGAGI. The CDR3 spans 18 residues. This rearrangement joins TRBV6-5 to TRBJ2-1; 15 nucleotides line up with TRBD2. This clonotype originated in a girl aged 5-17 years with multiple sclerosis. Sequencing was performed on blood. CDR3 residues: CASSYSIQGLAGGYEQFF. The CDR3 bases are TGTGCCAGCAGTTACTCGATCCAGGGACTAGCGGGGGGCTATGAGCAGTTCTTC.